The clone carrying this T cell receptor beta chain was recorded many times. What was amplified from RNA transcripts were TCR beta CDR3 regions. The TCR CDR3 was amplified in a first-round RT-PCR using the HTBI primer set. TCRdb fed the multiplex PCR reads into MiXCR, producing one record per CDR3 protein. The top ten hold around 79% of the sample, which has approximately 360,000 distinct CDR3 sequences, about 25% seen once. Hyperthyroidism patients were newly diagnosed, had disease duration under 2 months, and were aged 18 to 65 years. Exclusion criteria comprised uncontrolled infection, other autoimmune disease, pregnancy or lactation. The record originates from a study of T cells in Graves' hyperthyroidism and ophthalmopathy. Sequenced input: blood. The receptor's source is a man aged 50-60 years with Graves' hyperthyroidism.

The CDR3 here is CSALPSGTSFYEQYF. As DNA, the CDR3 is TGCAGTGCCTTGCCCTCCGGGACTAGCTTCTACGAGCAGTACTTC. The chain uses TRBV20-1 and TRBJ2-7; 9 bases are a match to TRBD2. The ends lost 6 bases at V and 3 bases at J; junction bases unmatched: 12. This CDR3 has 15 residues. Germline V CDR1 and CDR2: DFQATT, SNEGSKA (reference sequence).